These T cell receptor beta chains were read from a single sample in a study of T cells in Graves' hyperthyroidism and ophthalmopathy. MiXCR, applied by TCRdb to the multiplex PCR reads, yields one record per CDR3 protein. The sample lists roughly 180,000 distinct CDR3 sequences, approximately 9% occurring once. The sample consisted of blood. The receptors were sampled from a woman aged 18-30 years with Graves' hyperthyroidism that later progressed to Graves' ophthalmopathy. Each CDR3 is given with its conserved first and last residue. Fields, in order: D gene, V gene, CDR3 protein. The D gene is left open where the match is weak.

>.|TRBV5-4
CASSRRGEGNTEAFF
>.|TRBV9
CASSVGSNNEQFF
>.|TRBV7-2
CASSLAGVLYINEQFF
>TRBD1|TRBV3-1
CASSPTGPYNEQFF
>.|TRBV28
CASSLGSNWGEQYF
>TRBD2|TRBV6-2/TRBV6-3
CAIKTSGSYEQYF
>.|TRBV11-2
CASSNYRVPYNEQFF
>.|TRBV30
CAWKARALVDSPEAFF
>TRBD1|TRBV5-8
CASSVDRGRGYGYTF
>.|TRBV6-1
CASSRAGASEQPQHF
>.|TRBV10-3
CAISAQTAQQETQYF
>.|TRBV2
CASSSGAGGTYEQYF
>TRBD1|TRBV28
CAGKSTGGLNEKLFF
>TRBD2|TRBV9
CASSAYPGLASEDTQYF
>.|TRBV5-6
CASSSRLEAFF
>.|TRBV5-4
CASSNHRTDTQYF
>.|TRBV20-1
CSARVGTDTQYF
>.|TRBV6-1
CASFLPGTNEKLFF